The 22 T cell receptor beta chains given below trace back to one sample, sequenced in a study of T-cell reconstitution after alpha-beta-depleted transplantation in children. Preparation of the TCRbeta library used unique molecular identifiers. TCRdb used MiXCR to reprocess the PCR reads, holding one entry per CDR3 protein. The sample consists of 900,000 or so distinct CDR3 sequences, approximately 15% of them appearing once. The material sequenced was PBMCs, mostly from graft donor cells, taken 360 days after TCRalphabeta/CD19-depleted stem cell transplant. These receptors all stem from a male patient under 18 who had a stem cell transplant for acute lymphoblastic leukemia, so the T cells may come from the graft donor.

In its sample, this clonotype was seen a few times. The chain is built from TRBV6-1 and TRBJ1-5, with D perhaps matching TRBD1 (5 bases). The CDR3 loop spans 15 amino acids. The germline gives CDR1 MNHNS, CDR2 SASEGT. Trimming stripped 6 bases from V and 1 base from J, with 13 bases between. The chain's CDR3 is CASRESGGSNQPQHF. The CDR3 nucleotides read TGTGCCAGCAGGGAATCGGGGGGAAGCAATCAGCCCCAGCATTTT.

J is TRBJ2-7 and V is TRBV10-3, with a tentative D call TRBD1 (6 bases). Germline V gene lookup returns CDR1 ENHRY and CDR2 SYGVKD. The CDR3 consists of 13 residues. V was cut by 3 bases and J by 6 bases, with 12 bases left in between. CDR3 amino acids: CAISDDRPLEQYF. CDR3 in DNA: TGTGCCATCAGTGATGACAGGCCCCTCGAGCAGTACTTC.

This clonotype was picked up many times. The CDR3 sequence: CATCFGTGGCEQFF. CDR3 DNA: TGCGCCACCTGCTTCGGGACAGGGGGCTGTGAGCAGTTCTTC. J is TRBJ2-1 and V is TRBV5-1; 12 nucleotides line up with TRBD1. The CDR3 runs to 14 residues. Per the germline V gene, CDR1 is SGHRS and CDR2 is YFSETQ. With V trimmed by 9 bases and J by 9 bases, 10 bases remained unmatched.

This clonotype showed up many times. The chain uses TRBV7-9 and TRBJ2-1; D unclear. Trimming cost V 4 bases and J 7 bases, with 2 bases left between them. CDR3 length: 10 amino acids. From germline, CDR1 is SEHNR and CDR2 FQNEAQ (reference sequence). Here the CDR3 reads CASSWNEQFF. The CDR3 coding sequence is TGTGCCAGCAGCTGGAATGAGCAGTTCTTC.

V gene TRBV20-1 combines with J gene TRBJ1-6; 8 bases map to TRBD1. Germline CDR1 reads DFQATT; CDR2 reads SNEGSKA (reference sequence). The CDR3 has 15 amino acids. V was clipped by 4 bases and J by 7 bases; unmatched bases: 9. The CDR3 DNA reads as TGCAGTGCTAAATGGGCGACAGGGGAGAATTCACCCCTCCACTTT. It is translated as CSAKWATGENSPLHF.

CDR3 sequence reads: CASCSNYLTGATDTQYF. In DNA form, the CDR3 reads TGTGCCAGCTGCTCTAATTACCTGACAGGGGCCACAGATACGCAGTATTTT. This chain links TRBV12-3 or TRBV12-4 with TRBJ2-3, with 8 bases identical to TRBD1. The V segment lost 8 bases and the J segment 2 bases; nucleotides outside the gene matches: 15. The CDR3 loop spans 17 amino acids.

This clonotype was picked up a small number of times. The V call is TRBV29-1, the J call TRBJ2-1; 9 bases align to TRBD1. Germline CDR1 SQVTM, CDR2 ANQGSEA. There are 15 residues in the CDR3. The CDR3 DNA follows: TGCAGTTTTGGAGCCGGGACAGGGCTTTACAATGAGCAGTTCTTC. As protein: CSFGAGTGLYNEQFF.

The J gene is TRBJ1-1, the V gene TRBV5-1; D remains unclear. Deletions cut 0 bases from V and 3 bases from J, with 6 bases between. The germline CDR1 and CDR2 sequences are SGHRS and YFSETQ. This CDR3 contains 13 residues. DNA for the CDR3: TGCGCCAGCAGCTTGGCCATGGACACTGAAGCTTTCTTT. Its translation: CASSLAMDTEAFF. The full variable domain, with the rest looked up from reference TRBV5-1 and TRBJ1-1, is KAGVTQTPRYLIKTRGQQVTLSCSPISGHRSVSWYQQTPGQGLQFLFEYFSETQRNKGNFPGRFSGRQFSNSRSEMNVSTLELGDSALYLCASSLAMDTEAFFGQGTRLTVV.

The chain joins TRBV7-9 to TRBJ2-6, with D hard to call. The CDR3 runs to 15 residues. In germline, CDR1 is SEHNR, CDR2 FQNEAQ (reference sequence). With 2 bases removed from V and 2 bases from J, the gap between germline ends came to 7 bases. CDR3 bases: TGTGCCAGCAGCTTATTTGATCCTGGGGCCAACGTCCTGACTTTC. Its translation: CASSLFDPGANVLTF.

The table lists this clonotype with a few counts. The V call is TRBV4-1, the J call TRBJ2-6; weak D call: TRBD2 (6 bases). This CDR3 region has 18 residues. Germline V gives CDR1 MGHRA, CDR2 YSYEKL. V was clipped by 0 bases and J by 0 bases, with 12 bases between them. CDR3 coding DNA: TGCGCCAGCAGCCAAGATCCAGGGAGGAGCTCTGGGGCCAACGTCCTGACTTTC. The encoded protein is CASSQDPGRSSGANVLTF.

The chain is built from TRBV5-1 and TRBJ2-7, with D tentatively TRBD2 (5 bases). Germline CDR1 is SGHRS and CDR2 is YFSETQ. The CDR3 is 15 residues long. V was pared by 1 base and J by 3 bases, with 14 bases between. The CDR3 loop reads CASSLFPGENYEQYF. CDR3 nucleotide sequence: TGCGCCAGCAGCTTGTTTCCCGGGGAAAACTACGAGCAGTACTTC.

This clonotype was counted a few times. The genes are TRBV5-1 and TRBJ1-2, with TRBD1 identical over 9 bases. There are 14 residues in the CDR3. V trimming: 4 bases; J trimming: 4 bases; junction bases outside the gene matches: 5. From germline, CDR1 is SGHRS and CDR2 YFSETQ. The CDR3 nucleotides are TGCGCCAGCAGCCAAACAGGGGGCAGCTATGGCTACACCTTC. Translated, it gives CASSQTGGSYGYTF.

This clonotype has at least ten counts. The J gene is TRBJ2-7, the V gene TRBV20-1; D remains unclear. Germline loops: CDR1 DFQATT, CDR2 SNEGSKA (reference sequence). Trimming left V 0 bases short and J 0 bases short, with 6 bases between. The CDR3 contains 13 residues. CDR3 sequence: CSARDGSSYEQYF. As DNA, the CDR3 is TGCAGTGCTAGAGACGGCAGCTCCTACGAGCAGTACTTC.

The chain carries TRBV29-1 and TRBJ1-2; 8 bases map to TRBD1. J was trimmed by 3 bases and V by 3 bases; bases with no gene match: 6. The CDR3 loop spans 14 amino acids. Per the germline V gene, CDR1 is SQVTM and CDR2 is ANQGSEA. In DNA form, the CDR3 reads TGCAGCGTTGACCTAGGACAGGGAGACTATGGCTACACCTTC. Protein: CSVDLGQGDYGYTF.

In DNA form, the CDR3 reads TGTGCCAGCAGCTTCGGTCGACGTTATTACGAGCAGTACTTC. It yields the protein CASSFGRRYYEQYF. The V call is TRBV7-9, the J call TRBJ2-7; D gene ambiguous. The CDR3 loop spans 14 amino acids. Looked up from germline, CDR1 is SEHNR and CDR2 is FQNEAQ (reference sequence). The V and J ends lost 3 bases and 4 bases respectively, with 13 bases between them. Complete variable domain (other parts from reference TRBV7-9 and TRBJ2-7): DTGVSQNPRHKITKRGQNVTFRCDPISEHNRLYWYRQTLGQGPEFLTYFQNEAQLEKSRLLSDRFSAERPKGSFSTLEIQRTEQGDSAMYLCASSFGRRYYEQYFGPGTRLTVT.

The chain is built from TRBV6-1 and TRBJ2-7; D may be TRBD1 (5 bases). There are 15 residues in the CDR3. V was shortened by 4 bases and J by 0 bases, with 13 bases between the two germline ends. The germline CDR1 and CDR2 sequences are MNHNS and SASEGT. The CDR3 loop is CASSARDLGSYEQYF. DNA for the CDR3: TGTGCCAGCAGTGCCAGGGATCTCGGCTCCTACGAGCAGTACTTC.

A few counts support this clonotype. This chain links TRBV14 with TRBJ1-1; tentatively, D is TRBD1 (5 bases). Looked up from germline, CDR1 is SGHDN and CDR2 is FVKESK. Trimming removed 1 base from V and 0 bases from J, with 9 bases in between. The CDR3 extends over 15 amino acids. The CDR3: CASSQAGRVNTEAFF. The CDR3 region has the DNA TGTGCCAGCAGCCAAGCAGGGAGGGTGAACACTGAAGCTTTCTTT. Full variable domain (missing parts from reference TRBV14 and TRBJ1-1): EAGVTQFPSHSVIEKGQTVTLRCDPISGHDNLYWYRRVMGKEIKFLLHFVKESKQDESGMPNNRFLAERTGGTYSTLKVQPAELEDSGVYFCASSQAGRVNTEAFFGQGTRLTVV.

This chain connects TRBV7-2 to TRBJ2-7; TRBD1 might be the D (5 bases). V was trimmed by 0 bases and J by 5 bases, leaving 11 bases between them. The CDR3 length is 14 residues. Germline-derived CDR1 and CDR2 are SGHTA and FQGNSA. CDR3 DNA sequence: TGTGCCAGCAGCTTAGCGCAGGGTTCCAACGAGCAGTACTTC. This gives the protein CASSLAQGSNEQYF.

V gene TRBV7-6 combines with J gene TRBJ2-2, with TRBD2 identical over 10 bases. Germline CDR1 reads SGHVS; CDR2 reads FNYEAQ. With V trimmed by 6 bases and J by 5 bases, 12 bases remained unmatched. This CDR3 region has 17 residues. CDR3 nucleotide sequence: TGTGCCAGCAGGGACATAGCGGGAGGCCCCAGGACCGGGGAGCTGTTTTTT. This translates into CASRDIAGGPRTGELFF.

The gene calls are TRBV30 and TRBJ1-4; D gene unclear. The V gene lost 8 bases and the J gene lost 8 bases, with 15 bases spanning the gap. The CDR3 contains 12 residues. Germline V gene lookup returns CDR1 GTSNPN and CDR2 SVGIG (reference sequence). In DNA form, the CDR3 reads TGTGCCCGGGGTGACGGAGTGGAAAAACTGTTTTTT. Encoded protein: CARGDGVEKLFF.

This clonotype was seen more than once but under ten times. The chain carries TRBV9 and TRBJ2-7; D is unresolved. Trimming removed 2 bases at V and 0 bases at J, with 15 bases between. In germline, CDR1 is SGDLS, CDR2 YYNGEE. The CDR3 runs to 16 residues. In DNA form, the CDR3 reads TGTGCCAGCAGCGTGTCGGCCTACCCTTTCTCCTACGAGCAGTACTTC. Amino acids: CASSVSAYPFSYEQYF.

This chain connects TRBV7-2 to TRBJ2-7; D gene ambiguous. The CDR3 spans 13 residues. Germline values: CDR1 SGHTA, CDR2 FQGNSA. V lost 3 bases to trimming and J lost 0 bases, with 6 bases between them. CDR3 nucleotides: TGTGCCAGCAGCTTCCTCCTCTCCTACGAGCAGTACTTC. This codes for CASSFLLSYEQYF. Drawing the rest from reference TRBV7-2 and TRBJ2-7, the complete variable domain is GAGVSQSPSNKVTEKGKDVELRCDPISGHTALYWYRQSLGQGLEFLIYFQGNSAPDKSGLPSDRFSAERTGGSVSTLTIQRTQQEDSAVYLCASSFLLSYEQYFGPGTRLTVT.